These 3 T cell receptor beta chains share one sample of origin, sequenced in a study of blood T cells in healthy people across ages. Together with a sample-barcoded 5' primer, a J-beta primer mix was included in a second PCR lasting about 7 to 12 cycles. MiXCR, run by TCRdb on the 5' RACE reads, gives a single entry per CDR3 protein. The sample records 700,000 to 900,000 distinct CDR3 sequences, about 26% being singletons. The sample also formed part of further work on T cells of mothers and their children.

Source material: blood. The receptor source for this set is a boy younger than 18 in good health.

The chain couples TRBV27 to TRBJ2-6, with 11 bases aligning to TRBD1. The CDR3 runs 17 residues. CDR1 is MNHEY and CDR2 is SMNVEV in the germline V gene (reference sequence). Trimming at V came to 5 bases and at J to 0 bases, leaving 3 bases not matched to a gene. CDR3 residues: CASSRDRGGSGANVLTF. The CDR3 nucleotides are TGTGCCAGCAGTCGGGACAGGGGGGGCTCTGGGGCCAACGTCCTGACTTTC.

This rearrangement joins TRBV28 to TRBJ2-7; the D call may be TRBD1 or TRBD2 (5 bases each). The V end lost 6 bases, the J end lost 2 bases, and 17 bases lay between the germline ends. The germline V gene encodes CDR1 MDHEN and CDR2 SYDVKM. This CDR3 comprises 15 residues. CDR3 nucleotide sequence: TGTGCCAGCAGCAGATCCGGGATAGGGGCCTACGAGCAGTACTTC. This encodes CASSRSGIGAYEQYF.

This sequence joins TRBV11-2 and TRBJ2-7; D unresolved. The CDR3 is 14 amino acids. Trimming removed 1 base from V and 4 bases from J, with 11 bases in between. Germline lookup yields CDR1 SGHAT and CDR2 FQNNGV. CDR3 nucleotide sequence: TGTGCCAGCAGCTTAGTGGCACATCAATACGAGCAGTACTTC. Protein product: CASSLVAHQYEQYF.